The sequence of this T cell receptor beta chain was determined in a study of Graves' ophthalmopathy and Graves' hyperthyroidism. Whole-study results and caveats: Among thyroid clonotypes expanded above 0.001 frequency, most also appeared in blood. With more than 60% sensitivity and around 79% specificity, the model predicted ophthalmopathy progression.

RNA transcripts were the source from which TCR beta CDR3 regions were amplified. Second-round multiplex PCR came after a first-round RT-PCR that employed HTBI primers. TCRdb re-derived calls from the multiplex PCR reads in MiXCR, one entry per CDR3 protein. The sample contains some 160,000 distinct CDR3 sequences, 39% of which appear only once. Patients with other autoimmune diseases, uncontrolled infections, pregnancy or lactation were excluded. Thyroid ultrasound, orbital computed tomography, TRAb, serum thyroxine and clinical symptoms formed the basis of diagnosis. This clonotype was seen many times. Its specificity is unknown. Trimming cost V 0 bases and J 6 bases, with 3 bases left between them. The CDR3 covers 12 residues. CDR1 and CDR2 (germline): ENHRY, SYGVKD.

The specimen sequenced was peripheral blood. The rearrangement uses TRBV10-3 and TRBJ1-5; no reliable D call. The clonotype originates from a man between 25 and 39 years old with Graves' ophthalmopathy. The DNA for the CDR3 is TGTGCCATCAGTGAGTCAACTCAGCCCCAGCATTTT. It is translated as CAISESTQPQHF.